The rows below give T cell receptor beta chains drawn from one sample of a study of blood T cell repertoires in COVID-19. Using immunoSEQ multiplex PCR, the repertoire was profiled, and TCRdb retains in-frame clones only, with some absent. The repertoire has fewer than 250,000 clones, around 90% of them found once; the top ten carry more than 10%. Source material: PBMCs or T cells enriched from blood (not recorded which). The receptors originated from a man in his thirties or forties who had recovered from COVID-19. CDR3s include the opening cysteine and the closing phenylalanine or tryptophan. A D gene is named only where the DNA matches it firmly. Rows give clone size only sometimes, using once, few, many, or a class for an expanded clone.

D gene: TRBD1; clone size: NA; J gene: TRBJ1-1; V gene: TRBV19; CDR3 DNA: TGTGCCAGTATTAAATTCACCGGGACAGGGGCCATGAACACTGAAGCTTTCTTT; CDR3 protein: CASIKFTGTGAMNTEAFF
D gene: TRBD2; clone size: NA; J gene: TRBJ2-3; V gene: TRBV10-3; CDR3 DNA: TGTGCCGGCACTAGCGGGAGTACAGATACGCAGTATTTT; CDR3 protein: CAGTSGSTDTQYF
D gene: NA; clone size: NA; J gene: TRBJ1-6; V gene: TRBV18; CDR3 DNA: TGTGCCAGCTCACCCCGGGAGAATTCACCCCTCCACTTT; CDR3 protein: CASSPRENSPLHF
D gene: NA; clone size: NA; J gene: TRBJ1-6; V gene: TRBV10-3; CDR3 DNA: TGTGCCATCAGCCCTCCAGGGAATTCACCCCTCCACTTT; CDR3 protein: CAISPPGNSPLHF
D gene: TRBD1; clone size: NA; J gene: TRBJ1-2; V gene: TRBV3-1/TRBV3-2; CDR3 DNA: TGTGCCAGCAGCCTCGGACAGGCGTCAGGTGGCTACACCTTC; CDR3 protein: CASSLGQASGGYTF
D gene: NA; clone size: NA; J gene: TRBJ2-2; V gene: TRBV18; CDR3 DNA: TGTGCCAGCTCACCCCGTACCGGGGAGCTGTTTTTT; CDR3 protein: CASSPRTGELFF
D gene: NA; clone size: NA; J gene: TRBJ2-7; V gene: TRBV2; CDR3 DNA: TGTGCCAGCAGTGAATCTGGACAGAACTACGAGCAGTACTTC; CDR3 protein: CASSESGQNYEQYF
D gene: NA; clone size: NA; J gene: TRBJ1-4; V gene: TRBV11-2; CDR3 DNA: TGTGCCAGCAGCTCCTTTACAGGGCTTAATGAAAAACTGTTTTTT; CDR3 protein: CASSSFTGLNEKLFF
D gene: NA; clone size: NA; J gene: TRBJ1-4; V gene: TRBV4-2; CDR3 DNA: TGTGCCAGCAGCCAAATCGGCGGGATTTTGTATGAAAAACTGTTTTTT; CDR3 protein: CASSQIGGILYEKLFF
D gene: NA; clone size: NA; J gene: TRBJ1-1; V gene: TRBV18; CDR3 DNA: TGTGCCAGCTCACCCACAGGGAAGGGTGAAGCTTTCTTT; CDR3 protein: CASSPTGKGEAFF
D gene: NA; clone size: NA; J gene: TRBJ2-3; V gene: TRBV11-2; CDR3 DNA: TGTGCCAGCAGCCCGATAGGGGGGGAGAATACGCAGTATTTT; CDR3 protein: CASSPIGGENTQYF
D gene: TRBD1; clone size: NA; J gene: TRBJ1-6; V gene: TRBV5-1; CDR3 DNA: TGCGCCAGCAGCCCCGACACGGGACAGGGTGGTTCACCCCTCCACTTT; CDR3 protein: CASSPDTGQGGSPLHF
D gene: NA; clone size: NA; J gene: TRBJ1-3; V gene: TRBV7-9; CDR3 DNA: TGTGCCAGCAGCTTGAGCGGACCTGACGGAAACACCATATATTTT; CDR3 protein: CASSLSGPDGNTIYF
D gene: TRBD1; clone size: NA; J gene: TRBJ1-1; V gene: TRBV2; CDR3 DNA: TGTGCCAGCTCACAGGGGGCGAACACTGAAGCTTTCTTT; CDR3 protein: CASSQGANTEAFF
D gene: TRBD1; clone size: NA; J gene: TRBJ1-1; V gene: TRBV7-3; CDR3 DNA: TGTGCCAGCAGCTCTACGACAGGGGGGGCTTTCTTT; CDR3 protein: CASSSTTGGAFF
D gene: NA; clone size: NA; J gene: TRBJ2-3; V gene: TRBV19; CDR3 DNA: TGTGCCAGTCACCGCCGGCAGGGTGAGGTAGATACGCAGTATTTT; CDR3 protein: CASHRRQGEVDTQYF
D gene: NA; clone size: few; J gene: TRBJ1-2; V gene: TRBV9; CDR3 DNA: TGTGCCAGCAGTTCAGGGGATGAGAACTATGGCTACACCTTC; CDR3 protein: CASSSGDENYGYTF
D gene: NA; clone size: NA; J gene: TRBJ2-2; V gene: TRBV27; CDR3 DNA: TGTGCCAGCAGTTTGAGACAGAGCAACACCGGGGAGCTGTTTTTT; CDR3 protein: CASSLRQSNTGELFF
D gene: NA; clone size: NA; J gene: TRBJ2-7; V gene: TRBV12-3/TRBV12-4; CDR3 DNA: TGTGCCAGCAGTTTCCTATCCTACGAGCAGTACTTC; CDR3 protein: CASSFLSYEQYF
D gene: TRBD1; clone size: NA; J gene: TRBJ1-2; V gene: TRBV5-1; CDR3 DNA: TGCGCCAGCAGCCCGGACAGGGGGAGAGGATATGGCTACACCTTC; CDR3 protein: CASSPDRGRGYGYTF
D gene: NA; clone size: NA; J gene: TRBJ2-5; V gene: TRBV7-5; CDR3 DNA: TGTGCCAGAAGCTCTCGGAGTCGCGAGACCCAGTACTTC; CDR3 protein: CARSSRSRETQYF
D gene: TRBD2; clone size: NA; J gene: TRBJ2-7; V gene: TRBV27; CDR3 DNA: TGTGCCAGGTTTAGCGGGAGTCACCCCGAGCAGTACTTC; CDR3 protein: CARFSGSHPEQYF
D gene: TRBD1; clone size: NA; J gene: TRBJ1-2; V gene: TRBV18; CDR3 DNA: TGTGCCAGCTCGAGGGACAGGGGAAAGAGTTATGGCTACACCTTC; CDR3 protein: CASSRDRGKSYGYTF
D gene: NA; clone size: NA; J gene: TRBJ2-7; V gene: TRBV6-1; CDR3 DNA: TGTGCCAGCAGTACTCTAGCGCTACTCTACGAGCAGTACTTC; CDR3 protein: CASSTLALLYEQYF
D gene: NA; clone size: many; J gene: TRBJ1-4; V gene: TRBV7-8; CDR3 DNA: TGTGCCAGCAGCCTAGATGACAGAACTAATGAAAAACTGTTTTTT; CDR3 protein: CASSLDDRTNEKLFF
D gene: NA; clone size: NA; J gene: TRBJ2-2; V gene: TRBV10-3; CDR3 DNA: TGTGCCATCTCGGGATCGAACACCGGGGAGCTGTTTTTT; CDR3 protein: CAISGSNTGELFF
D gene: NA; clone size: NA; J gene: TRBJ1-2; V gene: TRBV27; CDR3 DNA: TGTGCCAGCAGTCCCGGGACATATGGGGGCTACACCTTC; CDR3 protein: CASSPGTYGGYTF
D gene: NA; clone size: NA; J gene: TRBJ2-1; V gene: TRBV5-1; CDR3 DNA: TGCGCCAGCAGCTTGTCCCCTTCCGGGACTTCCAGCCTCAATGAGCAGTTCTTC; CDR3 protein: CASSLSPSGTSSLNEQFF
D gene: NA; clone size: NA; J gene: TRBJ1-1; V gene: TRBV19; CDR3 DNA: TGTGCCACAAGGGGCCAGAGTTCAAGGGCTTTCTTT; CDR3 protein: CATRGQSSRAFF
D gene: TRBD1; clone size: NA; J gene: TRBJ1-1; V gene: TRBV29-1; CDR3 DNA: TGCAGCGCGGATCCGGGACAGCGGAACACTGAAGCTTTCTTT; CDR3 protein: CSADPGQRNTEAFF
D gene: TRBD1; clone size: NA; J gene: TRBJ1-5; V gene: TRBV7-2; CDR3 DNA: TGTGCCAGCAGCTTAGGTGAAGGACAGGGATGGACTCAGCCCCAGCATTTT; CDR3 protein: CASSLGEGQGWTQPQHF
D gene: NA; clone size: NA; J gene: TRBJ2-7; V gene: TRBV6-5; CDR3 DNA: TGTGCCACCCTCGAACAATCCTCCTACGAGCAGTACTTC; CDR3 protein: CATLEQSSYEQYF
D gene: NA; clone size: NA; J gene: TRBJ2-1; V gene: TRBV9; CDR3 DNA: TGTGCCAGCAGCACGAGCCGGGACACTGCCTACAATGAGCAGTTCTTC; CDR3 protein: CASSTSRDTAYNEQFF
D gene: TRBD2; clone size: NA; J gene: TRBJ2-1; V gene: TRBV11-1; CDR3 DNA: TGTGCCAGCAGCTTAGGGCTAGCGGGGCACAATGAGCAGTTCTTC; CDR3 protein: CASSLGLAGHNEQFF
D gene: NA; clone size: NA; J gene: TRBJ1-4; V gene: TRBV29-1; CDR3 DNA: TGCAGCGTCAGCGGGACTGGTAATGAAAAACTGTTTTTT; CDR3 protein: CSVSGTGNEKLFF
D gene: NA; clone size: NA; J gene: TRBJ1-6; V gene: TRBV27; CDR3 DNA: TGTGCCAGCAGTTACCAGGGGTTCGATTCACCCCTCCACTTT; CDR3 protein: CASSYQGFDSPLHF
D gene: NA; clone size: NA; J gene: TRBJ1-1; V gene: TRBV5-1; CDR3 DNA: TGCGCCAGCAGCTCCCAGGGGAACACTGAAGCTTTCTTT; CDR3 protein: CASSSQGNTEAFF
D gene: NA; clone size: NA; J gene: TRBJ2-4; V gene: TRBV11-2; CDR3 DNA: TGTGCCAGCAGCCCCCGACGCAGGAACCTAGCCAAAAACATTCAGTACTTC; CDR3 protein: CASSPRRRNLAKNIQYF
D gene: TRBD1; clone size: NA; J gene: TRBJ1-2; V gene: TRBV30; CDR3 DNA: TGTGCCTGGTCGACAGGGAGCGGCTACACCTTC; CDR3 protein: CAWSTGSGYTF
D gene: TRBD1; clone size: NA; J gene: TRBJ1-2; V gene: TRBV28; CDR3 DNA: TGTGCCAGCCGTGGCACTACGGGACAGGGTGAGGGCTACACCTTC; CDR3 protein: CASRGTTGQGEGYTF
D gene: NA; clone size: NA; J gene: TRBJ1-4; V gene: TRBV4-1; CDR3 DNA: TGCGCCAGCAGCCAAGAGCATGGGGCAGGGGAAAAACTGTTTTTT; CDR3 protein: CASSQEHGAGEKLFF
D gene: TRBD1; clone size: NA; J gene: TRBJ2-2; V gene: TRBV2; CDR3 DNA: TGTGCCAGCAGCCCCCAGGGGGCGCCCACCGGGGAGCTGTTTTTT; CDR3 protein: CASSPQGAPTGELFF